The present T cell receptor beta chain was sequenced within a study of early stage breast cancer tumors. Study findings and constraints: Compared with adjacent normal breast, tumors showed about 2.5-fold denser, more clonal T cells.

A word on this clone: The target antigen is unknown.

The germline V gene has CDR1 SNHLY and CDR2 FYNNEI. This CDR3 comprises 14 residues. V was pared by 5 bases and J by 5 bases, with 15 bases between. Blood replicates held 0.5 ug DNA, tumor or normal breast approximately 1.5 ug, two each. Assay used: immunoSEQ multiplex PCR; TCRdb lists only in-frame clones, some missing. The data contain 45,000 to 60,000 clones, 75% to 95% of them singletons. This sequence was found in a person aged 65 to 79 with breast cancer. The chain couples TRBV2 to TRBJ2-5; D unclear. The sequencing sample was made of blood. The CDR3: CASSLGPGWETQYF. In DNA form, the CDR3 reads TGTGCCAGCAGTCTAGGCCCTGGTTGGGAGACCCAGTACTTC.